A single sample gave rise to the 31 T cell receptor beta chains below, sequenced in a study of blood T cell repertoires in COVID-19. Measured with immunoSEQ multiplex PCR; TCRdb has only the in-frame clones, and not every one. The table shows 200,000 to 250,000 clones, with 88% occurring only once. Sequenced material: peripheral blood. The receptors come from a woman in her fifties or sixties with acute or convalescent COVID-19.

V is TRBV10-1 and J is TRBJ2-7, with 9 bases matching TRBD2. Per the germline V gene, CDR1 is WNHNN and CDR2 is SYGVQD (reference sequence). V lost 3 bases, J lost 5 bases, and 11 bases stayed unmatched. The CDR3 has 16 residues. CDR3 amino acids: CASSDRSAGGYHEQYF. For the CDR3, the DNA is TGCGCCAGCAGTGACCGGTCAGCGGGAGGATATCACGAGCAGTACTTC.

CDR3 in amino acids: CSLTGIYGYTF. DNA of the CDR3: TGCAGTCTGACAGGGATCTATGGCTACACCTTC. The V gene is TRBV20-1, the J gene TRBJ1-2; 7 bases match TRBD1. Germline V gene sequence: CDR1 DFQATT, CDR2 SNEGSKA (reference sequence). The CDR3 contains 11 residues. Germline trimming cut 8 bases from V and 4 bases from J; bases unmatched to any gene: 4.

This chain links TRBV4-2 with TRBJ2-7, with 9 nucleotides matching TRBD1. After removal of 3 bases from V and 5 bases from J, the junction contained 8 bases not matched to a gene. This CDR3 is built from 15 residues. Germline values: CDR1 LGHNA, CDR2 YNFKEQ. DNA of the CDR3: TGTGCCAGCAGCCAGTCCGGGACAGGGAGCCACGAGCAGTACTTC. Translating it yields CASSQSGTGSHEQYF.

The gene calls are TRBV7-2 and TRBJ1-4; TRBD1 agrees at 10 bases. The CDR3 consists of 15 residues. Trimming removed 4 bases from V and 7 bases from J; junction bases left unmatched: 6. From germline, CDR1 is SGHTA and CDR2 FQGNSA. This chain's CDR3 is CASSYRDRGFEKLFF. The CDR3 bases are TGTGCCAGCAGCTACCGGGACAGGGGATTTGAAAAACTGTTTTTT.

The table lists this clone with a few counts. The chain couples TRBV5-4 to TRBJ2-2, with 15 bases aligning to TRBD2. V gave up 3 bases and J gave up 6 bases; unmatched junction bases: 3. The CDR3 totals 16 residues. Germline CDR1 SGHNT, CDR2 YYREEE (reference sequence). For the CDR3, the DNA is TGTGCCAGCAGCTCAGGACTAGCGGGAGGGGCCGGGGAGCTGTTTTTT. It codes for CASSSGLAGGAGELFF.

The chain links TRBV24-1 to TRBJ2-3, with D tentatively TRBD2 (6 bases). Germline loops: CDR1 KGHDR, CDR2 SFDVKD. This CDR3 spans 13 amino acids. Trimming left V 5 bases short and J 2 bases short, with 7 bases between. In DNA, the CDR3 is TGTGCCACCAGTGGGGGGGTCACAGATACGCAGTATTTT. Protein: CATSGGVTDTQYF.

The chain couples TRBV5-5 to TRBJ1-5; tentative D call: TRBD1 (6 bases). The ends were cut back, 3 bases at V and 6 bases at J, with 16 bases in the middle. Germline V lookup: CDR1 SGHKS, CDR2 YYEKEE (reference sequence). The CDR3 length is 15 residues. CDR3 amino acids: CASSSGQLRRQPQHF. CDR3 DNA: TGTGCCAGCAGCTCCGGACAGCTCAGGCGTCAGCCCCAGCATTTT.

The rearrangement joins TRBV2 to TRBJ2-7; D is uncertain. V was cut by 4 bases and J by 3 bases, with 4 bases left in between. This CDR3 is built from 11 residues. Germline CDR1 is SNHLY and CDR2 is FYNNEI. DNA of the CDR3: TGTGCCAGCAGTGGCAGCTACGAGCAGTACTTC. As protein: CASSGSYEQYF.

J is TRBJ2-3 and V is TRBV9; 7 bases are shared with TRBD1. V shed 4 bases, J shed 2 bases, and the junction held 4 bases outside the gene matches. This CDR3 has 14 amino acids. CDR1 and CDR2 (germline): SGDLS, YYNGEE. CDR3 residues: CASSIQGSTDTQYF. The CDR3 bases are TGTGCCAGCAGCATACAGGGGTCCACAGATACGCAGTATTTT.

The chain uses TRBV5-6 and TRBJ2-3; D not resolved. Germline values: CDR1 SGHDT, CDR2 YYEEEE. The germline V and J ends were trimmed by 0 bases and 6 bases, with 5 bases remaining between them. CDR3 length: 12 residues. The CDR3 DNA reads TGTGCCAGCAGCTTGGCCCTGGATACGCAGTATTTT. Translating it yields CASSLALDTQYF.

CDR3 amino acids: CSVVATPYEQYF. CDR3 nucleotide sequence: TGCAGCGTTGTAGCTACCCCCTACGAGCAGTACTTC. This chain uses TRBV29-1 with TRBJ2-7; no clear D gene. The CDR3 spans 12 residues. Germline CDR1 is SQVTM and CDR2 is ANQGSEA. V was clipped by 4 bases and J by 2 bases, with 9 bases between them.

This clone was found once. The chain combines TRBV4-3 with TRBJ1-5; perhaps TRBD1 as D (6 bases). The CDR3 is 15 amino acids. Germline CDR1 reads LGHNA; CDR2 reads YSLEER. V was pared by 0 bases and J by 7 bases, with 13 bases between. In DNA form, the CDR3 reads TGCGCCAGCAGCCAAGATCGAGGGGGAGAGCAGCCCCAGCATTTT. Protein sequence: CASSQDRGGEQPQHF.

V gene TRBV5-1 combines with J gene TRBJ1-2, with D possibly matching TRBD1 (5 bases). This CDR3 region has 15 residues. The germline V gene has CDR1 SGHRS and CDR2 YFSETQ. V shed 0 bases and J shed 3 bases, with 12 bases lying between them. The CDR3 nucleotides read TGCGCCAGCAGCTTGGCGTCAGGGAAGGACTATGGCTACACCTTC. Encoded protein: CASSLASGKDYGYTF.

This rearrangement joins TRBV2 to TRBJ2-5, with 8 bases aligning to TRBD1. J was trimmed by 5 bases and V by 6 bases; bases with no gene match: 8. This CDR3 is built from 14 residues. The V gene's germline CDR1 is SNHLY and CDR2 FYNNEI. The CDR3, as DNA: TGTGCCAGCAGCGGGACAGGTGGAGGGGAGACCCAGTACTTC. Protein product: CASSGTGGGETQYF. Using reference TRBV2 and TRBJ2-5 for the parts outside the CDR3, the full variable domain is EPEVTQTPSHQVTQMGQEVILRCVPISNHLYFYWYRQILGQKVEFLVSFYNNEISEKSEIFDDQFSVERPDGSNFTLKIRSTKLEDSAMYFCASSGTGGGETQYFGPGTRLLVL.

CDR3 in amino acids: CASSFSVNTEAFF. Written as DNA, the CDR3 is TGTGCCAGCAGCTTTAGTGTGAACACTGAAGCTTTCTTT. J is TRBJ1-1 and V is TRBV7-2; D remains ambiguous. Germline CDR1 and CDR2: SGHTA and FQGNSA. The CDR3 extends over 13 amino acids. Trimming shortened V by 3 bases and J by 0 bases, and 5 bases separated the two germline ends.

This sequence joins TRBV3-1 (or the pseudogene TRBV3-2) and TRBJ1-4; D gene ambiguous. V shed 2 bases and J shed 0 bases, with 10 bases lying between them. This CDR3 region has 16 residues. CDR1 is LGHDT and CDR2 is YNNKEL in the germline V gene (reference sequence). This CDR3 reads CASSQMATPTNEKLFF. For the CDR3, the DNA is TGTGCCAGCAGCCAAATGGCCACACCAACTAATGAAAAACTGTTTTTT.

A note on this clone: At one end the junction does not follow the germline gene, possibly because of a read error. The V call is TRBV28, the J call TRBJ1-2; TRBD1 is a possible D gene (6 bases). The CDR3 sequence is 10 residues long. Germline CDR1 MDHEN, CDR2 SYDVKM. CDR3 in DNA: TGTGCCACAGGGGTCTATGGCCACACCTTC. This sequence encodes CATGVYGHTF.

Only one count was recorded for this clone. This chain uses TRBV19 with TRBJ2-2; 8 bases are a match to TRBD2. Looked up from germline, CDR1 is LNHDA and CDR2 is SQIVND (reference sequence). V shed 10 bases, J shed 6 bases, and the junction held 16 bases outside the gene matches. CDR3 length: 16 amino acids. CDR3 coding DNA: TGTGCCACCATGGTTGGCGGGGGGATGCTCGCCGGGGAGCTGTTTTTT. It yields the protein CATMVGGGMLAGELFF.

The J gene is TRBJ2-1, the V gene TRBV29-1, with TRBD2 matching 11 bases. In germline, CDR1 is SQVTM, CDR2 ANQGSEA. The CDR3 runs to 14 residues. The V segment lost 5 bases and the J segment 4 bases; nucleotides outside the gene matches: 4. CDR3 bases: TGCAGCGTTCCGACTAGCGGGACTTACAATGAGCAGTTCTTC. Residues: CSVPTSGTYNEQFF.

This chain uses TRBV19 with TRBJ1-4, with 10 bases matching TRBD1. V was pared by 3 bases and J by 5 bases, with 3 bases of the junction left unmatched. The CDR3 is 15 residues long. Germline V gives CDR1 LNHDA, CDR2 SQIVND (reference sequence). Here the CDR3 reads CASSMGQGRNEKLFF. DNA for the CDR3: TGTGCCAGTAGTATGGGACAGGGGAGAAATGAAAAACTGTTTTTT.

The rearrangement joins TRBV5-1 to TRBJ2-3; TRBD1 agrees at 7 bases. The germline V gene has CDR1 SGHRS and CDR2 YFSETQ. The CDR3 is 13 residues long. J was trimmed by 5 bases and V by 3 bases; bases with no gene match: 3. CDR3 DNA sequence: TGCGCCAGCAGCTCTAACAGGGGAGATACGCAGTATTTT. It is translated as CASSSNRGDTQYF.

The chain uses TRBV6-2 or TRBV6-3 and TRBJ2-2; D might be TRBD1 (8 bases). The germline CDR1 and CDR2 sequences are MNHEY and SVGEGT. V lost 5 bases and J 6 bases, leaving 19 bases between the germline ends. The CDR3 covers 16 residues. This CDR3 is CASSPPRTGRAGELFF. DNA of the CDR3: TGTGCCAGCAGTCCCCCCAGGACAGGGAGGGCCGGGGAGCTGTTTTTT.

The rearrangement joins TRBV13 to TRBJ2-7; 9 bases align to TRBD1. Germline trimming cut 5 bases from V and 6 bases from J; bases unmatched to any gene: 8. The CDR3 spans 14 residues. Looked up from germline, CDR1 is PRHDT and CDR2 is FYEKMQ (reference sequence). The CDR3 DNA reads as TGTGCCAGCAGCCGCCGGGACAGGGTCGGCGAGCAGTACTTC. Amino acids: CASSRRDRVGEQYF.

The CDR3 here is CASSFAGGPYNEQFF. The DNA for the CDR3 is TGTGCCAGCAGCTTTGCGGGGGGGCCTTACAATGAGCAGTTCTTC. The chain uses TRBV7-2 and TRBJ2-1, with TRBD2 matching 9 bases. The CDR3 has 15 residues. Trimming took 3 bases from V and 4 from J; bases not matched to a gene: 4. Per the germline V gene, CDR1 is SGHTA and CDR2 is FQGNSA. The whole variable domain, remainder taken from reference TRBV7-2 and TRBJ2-1, is GAGVSQSPSNKVTEKGKDVELRCDPISGHTALYWYRQSLGQGLEFLIYFQGNSAPDKSGLPSDRFSAERTGGSVSTLTIQRTQQEDSAVYLCASSFAGGPYNEQFFGPGTRLTVL.

This chain uses TRBV18 with TRBJ1-1; TRBD1 matches 8 bases. CDR1 KGHSH and CDR2 LQKENI come from the germline V gene. After removal of 2 bases from V and 1 base from J, the junction contained 6 bases not matched to a gene. The CDR3 covers 16 residues. In DNA, the CDR3 is TGTGCCAGCTCACCATTATATGACAGGGGGAACACTGAAGCTTTCTTT. Translation: CASSPLYDRGNTEAFF.

In its sample, this clone was seen once. V usage is TRBV19 and J usage is TRBJ2-1, with 13 positions matching TRBD2. Germline lookup yields CDR1 LNHDA and CDR2 SQIVND (reference sequence). This CDR3 has 15 amino acids. V was clipped by 5 bases and J by 8 bases; unmatched bases: 6. CDR3 DNA sequence: TGTGCCAGTAGTTGGACTAGCGGGGGTGGGGATGAGCAGTTCTTC. Its protein is CASSWTSGGGDEQFF.

The chain couples TRBV6-2 or TRBV6-3 to TRBJ2-3; 8 nucleotides match TRBD2. The CDR3 consists of 14 residues. V shed 5 bases, J shed 4 bases, and the junction held 5 bases outside the gene matches. CDR1 MNHEY and CDR2 SVGEGT come from the germline V gene. Here the CDR3 DNA reads TGTGCCAGCAGTGTAGCGGGATGGGCAGATACGCAGTATTTT. It translates to CASSVAGWADTQYF.

For this clone: Other DNA variants within this sample encode the same CDR3. The chain couples TRBV18 to TRBJ2-1; D not certain. The CDR3 consists of 11 residues. Germline V gives CDR1 KGHSH, CDR2 LQKENI. V gave up 3 bases and J gave up 5 bases, with 2 bases separating them. CDR3 in amino acids: CASSPNNEQFF. CDR3 bases: TGTGCCAGCTCACCTAACAATGAGCAGTTCTTC.

CDR3 sequence: CASSPFQRDEQYF. The CDR3, as DNA: TGTGCCAGCAGTCCCTTCCAGAGGGACGAGCAGTACTTC. V gene TRBV6-5 combines with J gene TRBJ2-7; D is perhaps TRBD2 (5 bases). The CDR3 extends over 13 amino acids. V gave up 5 bases and J gave up 5 bases, with 13 bases separating them. Germline assignment: CDR1 MNHEY and CDR2 SVGAGI.

This clone occurred once. V gene TRBV30 combines with J gene TRBJ1-2; 11 nucleotides align to TRBD1. Germline loops: CDR1 GTSNPN, CDR2 SVGIG (reference sequence). The CDR3 totals 13 residues. The trim removed 2 bases at V and 9 bases at J, leaving 5 bases unmatched. This chain's CDR3 is CAWSKGQGASYTF. CDR3 nucleotides: TGTGCCTGGAGTAAAGGACAGGGGGCTAGCTACACCTTC.

The count of this clone is one. V usage is TRBV6-2 or TRBV6-3 and J usage is TRBJ2-1; a possible D gene is TRBD1 (7 bases). CDR3 size: 14 residues. CDR1 is MNHEY, CDR2 SVGEGT, per germline. The V gene lost 4 bases and the J gene lost 4 bases, with 11 bases spanning the gap. The CDR3: CASSWSGGYNEQFF. The CDR3 DNA sequence: TGTGCCAGCAGTTGGTCAGGGGGGTACAATGAGCAGTTCTTC.